This TCR beta chain derives from a study of blood T cell repertoires in COVID-19 (TCRdb year 2020). Study-wide context: Samples from collaborators originated in the United States, Italy and Spain and spanned both the acute and convalescent phases of COVID-19. A freely available public database, intended as a resource for researchers studying the immune response to SARS-CoV-2, is where the repertoires were released. The prospective study material was composed of cDNA or gDNA derived from T cells, B-cell-depleted T cells, or PBMCs. The samples were drawn from two sources: the first 160 participants of the ongoing ImmuneRACE study, and 1,000 to 1,500 subjects contributed by 6 global collaborators. Nearly every sample came with metadata listing a de-identified subject ID, COVID-19 status, age in years and sex. Deeply sampled blood TCRbeta repertoires from subjects exposed to, actively infected with, or recovered from COVID-19 were included in the dataset. HLA class I and class II types, where available, came from metadata supplied by the sample provider rather than from assay-based typing.

In Seattle, one collaborating source enrolled patients while the infection was active and tracked those patients longitudinally over the course of disease. Each collaborating institution followed its own protocols to collect whole blood in K2EDTA tubes. For TCRbeta analysis, collaborators shipped samples as frozen whole blood, isolated PBMCs, or DNA extracted from either of those sample types. As for this clone: Its recognized antigen is unknown. Per-base quality was not reported, and no clone a single base away is much larger than it.

What the work shows at the level of the full study, not this receptor alone: Clinical and demographic metadata were provided uncurated, with the amount varying by source and participant.

The immunoSEQ Assay, a bias-controlled multiplex PCR, was used to amplify TCRbeta CDR3 regions from genomic DNA. As for the authors' bioinformatics: Within the assay, amplification of reference gene primers was used to estimate how many nucleated cells each sample contained. Sequence reads were collapsed and filtered to measure the absolute abundance of every unique TCRbeta CDR3 rearrangement. For each sample, productive Simpson clonality was calculated as the square root of Simpson's diversity index over productive rearrangements. The table was pulled from immuneACCESS by TCRdb, which kept in-frame rearrangements only. Such tables lose some clones; where checked, under half of the loss comes from unresolved V genes, and the rest has no known cause. V, J and clone size reflect that table, while D and trimming were determined from the DNA. The table for this sample lists some 40,000 clones; over 85% of them were counted only once. Clones ranked in the top ten supply approximately 0.35% of the sample.

Germline trimming amounts to 0 bases on V and 3 bases on J, with 8 as the count of junction bases outside the gene matches. There are 17 amino acids in the CDR3, from cysteine to phenylalanine inclusive. The entry retains the CDR3 DNA only, 51 bases that are in frame from base 1. CDR1 and CDR2 are read off the germline V gene as MNHNS and SASEGT. The sequenced sample was peripheral blood. This receptor chain uses TRBV6-1 and TRBJ2-7, and TRBD2 aligns with 10 junction nucleotides. The TCR was taken from a man aged 50 to 60 with COVID-19, enrolled during active disease. The bases read TGTGCCAGCAGTGAAGCGTTCAGCGGGAGGGGCAGCTACGAGCAGTACTTC. Protein translation: CASSEAFSGRGSYEQYF.